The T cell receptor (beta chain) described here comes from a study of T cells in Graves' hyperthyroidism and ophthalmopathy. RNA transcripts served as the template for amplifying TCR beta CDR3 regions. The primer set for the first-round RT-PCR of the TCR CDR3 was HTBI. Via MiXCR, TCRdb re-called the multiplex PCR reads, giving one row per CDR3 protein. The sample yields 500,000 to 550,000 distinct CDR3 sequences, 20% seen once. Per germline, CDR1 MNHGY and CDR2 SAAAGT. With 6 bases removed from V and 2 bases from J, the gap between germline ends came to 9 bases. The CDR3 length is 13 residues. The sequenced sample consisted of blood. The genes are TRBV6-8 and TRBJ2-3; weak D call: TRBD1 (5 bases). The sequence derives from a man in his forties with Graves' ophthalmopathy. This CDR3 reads CASRPDNTDTQYF. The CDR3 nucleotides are TGTGCCAGCAGACCGGACAACACAGATACGCAGTATTTT.